This T cell receptor (beta chain) emerged from a study of blood T cell repertoires in COVID-19. Measured with immunoSEQ multiplex PCR; TCRdb has only the in-frame clones, and not every one. This table holds 200,000 or so clones, 89% found once. CDR3 length equals 15 residues. Between the trimmed V and J ends, which lost 7 bases and 2 bases, there was a span of 17 bases. Germline loops: CDR1 LNHDA, CDR2 SQIVND (reference sequence). Sequencing input: PBMCs or T cells enriched from blood (not recorded which). The receptor comes from a woman in her 40s with acute COVID-19. The chain carries TRBV19 and TRBJ1-2; possibly TRBD1 for D (5 bases). CDR3 coding DNA: TGTGCCAGTACCACCCCACAGGCTCGCAACTATGGCTACACCTTC. Its protein is CASTTPQARNYGYTF. Filled out from reference TRBV19 and TRBJ1-2, the complete variable domain reads DGGITQSPKYLFRKEGQNVTLSCEQNLNHDAMYWYRQDPGQGLRLIYYSQIVNDFQKGDIAEGYSVSREKKESFPLTVTSAQKNPTAFYLCASTTPQARNYGYTFGSGTRLTVV.